The entry that follows covers one T cell receptor beta chain sequence. Its target is not known. The CDR3 has 15 amino acids. The junction had 5 bases not matched to a gene; V was cut back by 3 bases and J by 6 bases. CDR1 and CDR2 (germline): KGHDR, SFDVKD. Using immunoSEQ multiplex PCR, the repertoire was profiled, and TCRdb retains in-frame clones only, with some absent. The repertoire holds about 390,000 clones, with approximately 86% as singletons. Specified treatment: around 19 received Ad26.COV2.S at low or high dose, single or two shots; five or six received placebo; per-sample allocation not given. Sampling was done on day 63 after the first vaccine or placebo injection. An Ad26 vector was used to express Wuhan-strain SARS-CoV-2 spike as the vaccine. The data originate from a study of Ad26.COV2.S vaccination and SARS-CoV-2 variants. Findings and limits, study-wide: Vaccinees reportedly had broad spike-specific CD8+ and CD4+ T cell responses. Placebo recipients showed lower spike-specific TCR breadth than vaccinees.

The receptor was isolated from a person aged 18 to 65 who received the Ad26.COV2.S COVID-19 vaccine or a placebo. The genes are TRBV24-1 and TRBJ2-1; 9 bases fit TRBD1. This specimen was peripheral blood, taken in a trial of Ad26.COV2.S vaccine versus placebo. CDR3 sequence (DNA): TGTGCCACCAGTGATATGGGACAGGGACCCAATGAGCAGTTCTTC. Translated: CATSDMGQGPNEQFF.